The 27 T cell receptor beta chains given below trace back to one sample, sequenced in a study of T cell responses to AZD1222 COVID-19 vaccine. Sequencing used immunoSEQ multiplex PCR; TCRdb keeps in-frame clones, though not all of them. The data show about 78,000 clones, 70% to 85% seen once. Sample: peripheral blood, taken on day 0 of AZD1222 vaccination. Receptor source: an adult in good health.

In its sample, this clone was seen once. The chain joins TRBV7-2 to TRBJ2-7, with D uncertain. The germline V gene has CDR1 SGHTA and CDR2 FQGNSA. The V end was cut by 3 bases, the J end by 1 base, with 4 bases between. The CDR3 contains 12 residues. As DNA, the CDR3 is TGTGCCAGCAGCTTTTGGTCCTACGAGCAGTACTTC. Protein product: CASSFWSYEQYF.

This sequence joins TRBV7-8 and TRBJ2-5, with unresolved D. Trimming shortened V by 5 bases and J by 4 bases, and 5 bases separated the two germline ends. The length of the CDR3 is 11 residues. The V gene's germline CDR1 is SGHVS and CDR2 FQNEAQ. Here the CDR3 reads CASSPRETQYF. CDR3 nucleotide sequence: TGTGCCAGCAGCCCCCGAGAGACCCAGTACTTC.

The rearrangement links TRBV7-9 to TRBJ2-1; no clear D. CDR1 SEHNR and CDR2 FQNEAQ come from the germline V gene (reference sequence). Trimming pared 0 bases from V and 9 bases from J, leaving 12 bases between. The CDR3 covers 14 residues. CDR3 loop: CASSLASARSEQFF. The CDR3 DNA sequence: TGTGCCAGCAGCTTAGCGTCAGCTAGAAGTGAGCAGTTCTTC.

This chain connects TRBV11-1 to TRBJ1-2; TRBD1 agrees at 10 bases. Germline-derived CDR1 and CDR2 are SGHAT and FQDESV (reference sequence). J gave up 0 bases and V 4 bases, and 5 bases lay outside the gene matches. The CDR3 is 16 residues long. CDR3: CASSSGQGDSNYGYTF. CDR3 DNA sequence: TGTGCCAGCAGCTCTGGACAGGGGGATTCTAACTATGGCTACACCTTC.

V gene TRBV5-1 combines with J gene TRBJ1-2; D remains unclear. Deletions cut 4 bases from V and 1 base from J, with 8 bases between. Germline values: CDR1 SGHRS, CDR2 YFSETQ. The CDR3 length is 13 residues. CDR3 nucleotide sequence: TGCGCCAGCAGCCGGACGGTTAACTATGGCTACACCTTC. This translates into CASSRTVNYGYTF.

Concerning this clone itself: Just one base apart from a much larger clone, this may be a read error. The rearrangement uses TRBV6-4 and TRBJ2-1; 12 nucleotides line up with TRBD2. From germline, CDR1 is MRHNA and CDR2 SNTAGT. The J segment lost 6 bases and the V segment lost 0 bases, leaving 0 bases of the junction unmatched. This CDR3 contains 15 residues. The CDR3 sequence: CASSDSTSGSNEQFF. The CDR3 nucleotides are TGTGCCAGCAGTGACTCGACTAGCGGGAGCAATGAGCAGTTCTTC.

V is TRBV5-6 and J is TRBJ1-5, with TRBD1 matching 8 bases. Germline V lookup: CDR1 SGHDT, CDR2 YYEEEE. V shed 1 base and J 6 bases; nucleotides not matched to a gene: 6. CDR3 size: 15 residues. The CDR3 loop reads CASSLYAGGSQPQHF. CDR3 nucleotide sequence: TGTGCCAGCAGCTTGTACGCAGGGGGCAGTCAGCCCCAGCATTTT.

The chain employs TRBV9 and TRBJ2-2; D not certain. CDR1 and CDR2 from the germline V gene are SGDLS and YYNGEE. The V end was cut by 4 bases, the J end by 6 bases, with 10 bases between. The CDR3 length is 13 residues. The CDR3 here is CASSPRTAGELFF. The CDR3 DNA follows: TGTGCCAGCAGCCCGCGGACGGCCGGGGAGCTGTTTTTT. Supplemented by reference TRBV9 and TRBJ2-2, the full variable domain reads DSGVTQTPKHLITATGQRVTLRCSPRSGDLSVYWYQQSLDQGLQFLIQYYNGEERAKGNILERFSAQQFPDLHSELNLSSLELGDSALYFCASSPRTAGELFFGEGSRLTVL.

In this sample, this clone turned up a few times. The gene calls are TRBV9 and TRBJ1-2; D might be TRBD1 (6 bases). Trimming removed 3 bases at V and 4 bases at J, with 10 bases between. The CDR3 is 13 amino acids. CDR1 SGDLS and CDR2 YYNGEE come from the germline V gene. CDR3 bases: TGTGCCAGCAGCGAGGGGGGCCCCTATGGCTACACCTTC. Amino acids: CASSEGGPYGYTF. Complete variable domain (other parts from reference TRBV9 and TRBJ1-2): DSGVTQTPKHLITATGQRVTLRCSPRSGDLSVYWYQQSLDQGLQFLIQYYNGEERAKGNILERFSAQQFPDLHSELNLSSLELGDSALYFCASSEGGPYGYTFGSGTRLTVV.

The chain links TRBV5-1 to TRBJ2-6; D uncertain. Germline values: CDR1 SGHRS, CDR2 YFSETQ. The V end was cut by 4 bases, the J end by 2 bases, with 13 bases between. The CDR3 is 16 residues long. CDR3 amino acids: CASSPLDAPGANVLTF. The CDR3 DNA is TGCGCCAGCAGCCCGCTAGACGCTCCTGGGGCCAACGTCCTGACTTTC.

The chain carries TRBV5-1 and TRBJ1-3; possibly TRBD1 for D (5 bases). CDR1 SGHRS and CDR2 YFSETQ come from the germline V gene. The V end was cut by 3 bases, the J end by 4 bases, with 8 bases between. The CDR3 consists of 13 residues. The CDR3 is CASSSDSGNTIYF. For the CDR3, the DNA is TGCGCCAGCAGCTCCGACAGCGGAAACACCATATATTTT.

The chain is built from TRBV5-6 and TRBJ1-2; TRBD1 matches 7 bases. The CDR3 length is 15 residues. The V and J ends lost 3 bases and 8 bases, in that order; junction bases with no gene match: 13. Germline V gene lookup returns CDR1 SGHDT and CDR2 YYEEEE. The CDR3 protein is CASSSLLRQGEGYTF. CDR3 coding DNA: TGTGCCAGCAGCTCCCTCCTTCGACAGGGAGAAGGCTACACCTTC.

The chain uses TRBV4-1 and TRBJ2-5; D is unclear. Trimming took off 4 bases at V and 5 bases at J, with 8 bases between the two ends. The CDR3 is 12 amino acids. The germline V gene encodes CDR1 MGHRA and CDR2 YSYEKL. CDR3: CASSPDRETQYF. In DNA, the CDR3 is TGCGCCAGCAGCCCAGATCGGGAGACCCAGTACTTC.

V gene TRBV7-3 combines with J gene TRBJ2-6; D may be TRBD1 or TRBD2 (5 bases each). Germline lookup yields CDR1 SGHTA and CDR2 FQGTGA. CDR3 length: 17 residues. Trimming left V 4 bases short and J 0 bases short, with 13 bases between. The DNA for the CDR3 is TGTGCCAGCAGCTCCCTGGGACGTAGCTCTGGGGCCAACGTCCTGACTTTC. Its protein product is CASSSLGRSSGANVLTF.

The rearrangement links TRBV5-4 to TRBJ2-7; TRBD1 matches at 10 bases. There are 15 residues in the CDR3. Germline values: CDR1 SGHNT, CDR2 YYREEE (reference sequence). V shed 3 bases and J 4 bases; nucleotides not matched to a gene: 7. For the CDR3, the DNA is TGTGCCAGCAGCTCAAAAGGACAGGGGGGTTACGAGCAGTACTTC. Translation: CASSSKGQGGYEQYF.

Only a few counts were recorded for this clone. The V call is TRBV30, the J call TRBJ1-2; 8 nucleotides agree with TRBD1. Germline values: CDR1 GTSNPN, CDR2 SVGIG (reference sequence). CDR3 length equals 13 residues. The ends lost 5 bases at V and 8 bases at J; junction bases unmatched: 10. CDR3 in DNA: TGTGCCTGGCACCGGGACAGGCCTCTGGGCTACACCTTC. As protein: CAWHRDRPLGYTF.

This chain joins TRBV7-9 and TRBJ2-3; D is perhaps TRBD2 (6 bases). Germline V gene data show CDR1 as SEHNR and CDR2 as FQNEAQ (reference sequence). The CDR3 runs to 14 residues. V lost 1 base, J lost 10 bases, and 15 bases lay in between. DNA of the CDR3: TGTGCCAGCAGCTTAGGCGGGGCCTACGGTTCGCAGTATTTT. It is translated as CASSLGGAYGSQYF.

For the CDR3, the DNA is TGTGCCAGCAGCCAAGATCTACGGGGAGAGGAGTTCTTC. Protein product: CASSQDLRGEEFF. The chain recombines TRBV3-1 (or the pseudogene TRBV3-2) with TRBJ2-1, with D tentatively TRBD2 (5 bases). V lost 0 bases, J lost 14 bases, and 14 bases lay in between. Germline CDR1 reads LGHDT; CDR2 reads YNNKEL (reference sequence). The CDR3 contains 13 residues.

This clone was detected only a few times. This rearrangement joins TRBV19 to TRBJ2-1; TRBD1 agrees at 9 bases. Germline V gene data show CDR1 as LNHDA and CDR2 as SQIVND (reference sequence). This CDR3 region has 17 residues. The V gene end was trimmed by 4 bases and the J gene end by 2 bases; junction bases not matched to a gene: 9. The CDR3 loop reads CASSKGGGQGPYNEQFF. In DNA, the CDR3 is TGTGCCAGTAGTAAGGGGGGGGGACAGGGACCCTACAATGAGCAGTTCTTC.

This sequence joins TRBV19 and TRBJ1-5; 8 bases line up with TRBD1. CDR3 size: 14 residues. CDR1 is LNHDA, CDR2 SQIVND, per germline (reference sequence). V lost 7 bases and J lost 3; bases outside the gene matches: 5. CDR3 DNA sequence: TGTGCCAGTACCCCGGACAGGGCCAATCAGCCCCAGCATTTT. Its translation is CASTPDRANQPQHF.

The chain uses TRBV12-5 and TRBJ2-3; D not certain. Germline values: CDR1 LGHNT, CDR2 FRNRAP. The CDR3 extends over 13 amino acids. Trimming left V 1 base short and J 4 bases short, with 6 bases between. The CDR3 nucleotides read TGTGCTAGTGGTTTGGCCCCCTCAGATACGCAGTATTTT. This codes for CASGLAPSDTQYF. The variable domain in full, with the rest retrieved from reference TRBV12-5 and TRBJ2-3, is DARVTQTPRHKVTEMGQEVTMRCQPILGHNTVFWYRQTMMQGLELLAYFRNRAPLDDSGMPKDRFSAEMPDATLATLKIQPSEPRDSAVYFCASGLAPSDTQYFGPGTRLTVL.

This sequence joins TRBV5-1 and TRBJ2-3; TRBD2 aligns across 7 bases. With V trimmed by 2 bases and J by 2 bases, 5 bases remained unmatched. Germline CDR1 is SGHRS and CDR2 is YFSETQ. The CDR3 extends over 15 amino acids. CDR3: CASSLSLADTDTQYF. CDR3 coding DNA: TGCGCCAGCAGCTTATCTCTAGCGGACACAGATACGCAGTATTTT.

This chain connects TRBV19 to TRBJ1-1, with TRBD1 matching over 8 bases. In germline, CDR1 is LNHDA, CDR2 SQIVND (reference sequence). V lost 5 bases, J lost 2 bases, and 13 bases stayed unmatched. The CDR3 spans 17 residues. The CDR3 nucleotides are TGTGCCAGTAGTCGCGCCGGGACAGGCTTTGTCAACACTGAAGCTTTCTTT. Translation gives CASSRAGTGFVNTEAFF.

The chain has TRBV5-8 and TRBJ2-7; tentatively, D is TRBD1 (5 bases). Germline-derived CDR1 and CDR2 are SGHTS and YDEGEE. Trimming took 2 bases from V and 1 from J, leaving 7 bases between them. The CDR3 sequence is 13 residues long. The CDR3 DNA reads TGTGCCAGCAGCTTCACAGGTTCCTACGAGCAGTACTTC. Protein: CASSFTGSYEQYF.

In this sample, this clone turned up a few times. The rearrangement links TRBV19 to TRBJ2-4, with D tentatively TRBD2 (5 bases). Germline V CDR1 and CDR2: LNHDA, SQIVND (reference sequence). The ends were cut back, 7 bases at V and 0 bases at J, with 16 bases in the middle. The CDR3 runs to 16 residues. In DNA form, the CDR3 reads TGTGCCAGTACCCCGGGGTATTCTCTAGCCAAAAACATTCAGTACTTC. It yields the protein CASTPGYSLAKNIQYF.

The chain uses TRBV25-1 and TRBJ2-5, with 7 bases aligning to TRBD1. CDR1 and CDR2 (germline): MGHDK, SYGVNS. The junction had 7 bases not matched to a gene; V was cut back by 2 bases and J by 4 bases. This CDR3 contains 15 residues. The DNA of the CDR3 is TGTGCCAGCAGTGAACAGACCGGGACAGTAGAGACCCAGTACTTC. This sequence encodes CASSEQTGTVETQYF.

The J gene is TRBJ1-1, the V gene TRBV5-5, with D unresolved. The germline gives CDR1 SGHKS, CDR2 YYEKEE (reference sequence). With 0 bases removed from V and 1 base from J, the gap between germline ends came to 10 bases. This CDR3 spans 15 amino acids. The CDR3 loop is CASSLVAGPNTEAFF. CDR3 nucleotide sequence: TGTGCCAGCAGCTTGGTGGCAGGACCGAACACTGAAGCTTTCTTT.